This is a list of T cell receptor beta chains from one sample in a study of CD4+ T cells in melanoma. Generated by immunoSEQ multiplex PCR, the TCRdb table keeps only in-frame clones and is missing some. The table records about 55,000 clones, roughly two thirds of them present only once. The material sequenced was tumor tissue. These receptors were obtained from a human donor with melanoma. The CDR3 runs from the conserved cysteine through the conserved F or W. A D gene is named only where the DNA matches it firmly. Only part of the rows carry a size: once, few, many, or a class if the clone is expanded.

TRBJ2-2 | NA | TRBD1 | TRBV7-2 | CASSLAGQSNTGELFF | TGTGCCAGCAGCTTAGCGGGACAGTCGAACACCGGGGAGCTGTTTTTT
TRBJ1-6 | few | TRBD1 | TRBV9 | CASSVSGGPDNSPLHF | TGTGCCAGCAGCGTCTCAGGGGGCCCAGATAATTCACCCCTCCACTTT
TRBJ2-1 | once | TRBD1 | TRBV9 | CASSPTGASSYNEQFF | TGTGCCAGCAGCCCAACAGGGGCTAGCTCCTACAATGAGCAGTTCTTC
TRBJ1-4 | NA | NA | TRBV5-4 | CASSFTVPNQGEKLFF | TGTGCCAGCAGCTTCACAGTTCCTAATCAAGGGGAAAAACTGTTTTTT
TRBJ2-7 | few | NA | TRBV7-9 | CASSPTGSYEQYF | TGTGCCAGCAGCCCGACAGGATCCTACGAGCAGTACTTC
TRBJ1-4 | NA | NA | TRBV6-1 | CASSETYGGVNEKLFF | TGTGCCAGCAGTGAAACTTATGGGGGGGTTAATGAAAAACTGTTTTTT
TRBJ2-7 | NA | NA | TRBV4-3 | CASSQDKQGSYEQYF | TGCGCCAGCAGCCAAGATAAACAGGGCTCCTACGAGCAGTACTTC
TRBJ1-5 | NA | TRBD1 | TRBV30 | CAWSRTGGQPQHF | TGTGCCTGGAGTCGGACAGGCGGTCAGCCCCAGCATTTT
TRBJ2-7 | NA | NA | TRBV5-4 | CASSLSSYEQYF | TGTGCCAGCAGCTTGTCATCTTACGAGCAGTACTTC
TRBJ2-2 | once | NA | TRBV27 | CASRPAAANTGELFF | TGTGCCAGCCGCCCGGCGGCAGCGAACACCGGGGAGCTGTTTTTT
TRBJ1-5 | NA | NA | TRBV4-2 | CASSSDRGLSQPQHF | TGTGCCAGCAGCTCAGACCGGGGCCTCAGCCAGCCCCAGCATTTT
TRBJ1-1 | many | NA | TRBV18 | CASSPPDGNTEAFF | TGTGCCAGCTCACCACCGGACGGGAACACTGAAGCTTTCTTT
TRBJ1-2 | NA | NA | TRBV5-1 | CASSLASGDRKNYGYTF | TGCGCCAGCAGCTTGGCCTCGGGGGACCGAAAGAACTATGGCTACACCTTC
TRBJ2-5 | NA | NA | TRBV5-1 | CASSLGAEETQYF | TGCGCCAGCAGCCTCGGAGCGGAAGAGACCCAGTACTTC
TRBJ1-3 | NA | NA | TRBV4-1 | CASSRQWAGNTIYF | TGCGCCAGCAGCCGACAATGGGCTGGAAACACCATATATTTT
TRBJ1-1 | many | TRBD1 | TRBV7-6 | CASSTTGATEAFF | TGTGCCAGCAGCACGACAGGGGCTACTGAAGCTTTCTTT
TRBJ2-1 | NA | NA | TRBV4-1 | CASSQPGGHSYNEQFF | TGCGCCAGCAGCCAACCCGGGGGCCACTCCTACAATGAGCAGTTCTTC
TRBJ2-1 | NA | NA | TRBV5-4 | CASSLPGVSYNEQFF | TGTGCCAGCAGCTTGCCAGGGGTTTCCTACAATGAGCAGTTCTTC
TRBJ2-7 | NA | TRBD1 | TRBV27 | CASSLSGTGYEQYF | TGTGCCAGCAGTTTATCCGGGACAGGGTACGAGCAGTACTTC
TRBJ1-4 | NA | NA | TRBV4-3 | CASSQGGGATNEKLFF | TGCGCCAGCAGCCAAGGCGGGGGTGCAACTAATGAAAAACTGTTTTTT
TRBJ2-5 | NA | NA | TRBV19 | CASSTEGGVQETQYF | TGTGCCAGTAGTACCGAGGGGGGAGTCCAAGAGACCCAGTACTTC
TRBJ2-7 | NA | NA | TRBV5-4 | CASSFLGGLIYEQYF | TGTGCCAGCAGCTTCTTAGGGGGACTGATATACGAGCAGTACTTC
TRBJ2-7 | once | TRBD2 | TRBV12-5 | CASGPGGGYEQYF | TGTGCTAGTGGCCCGGGGGGGGGCTACGAGCAGTACTTC
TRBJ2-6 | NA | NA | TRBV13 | CASSLGPLSGANVLTF | TGTGCCAGCAGCTTAGGTCCCCTCTCTGGGGCCAACGTCCTGACTTTC
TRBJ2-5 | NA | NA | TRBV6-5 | CASSYSYRQETQYF | TGTGCCAGCAGTTACTCGTATCGGCAAGAGACCCAGTACTTC
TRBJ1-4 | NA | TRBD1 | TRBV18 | CASSPEDRREKLFF | TGTGCCAGCTCACCCGAGGACAGGCGGGAAAAACTGTTTTTT
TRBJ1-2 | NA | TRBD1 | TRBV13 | CASSLWGQGTDGYTF | TGTGCCAGCAGCTTGTGGGGACAGGGGACGGATGGCTACACCTTC